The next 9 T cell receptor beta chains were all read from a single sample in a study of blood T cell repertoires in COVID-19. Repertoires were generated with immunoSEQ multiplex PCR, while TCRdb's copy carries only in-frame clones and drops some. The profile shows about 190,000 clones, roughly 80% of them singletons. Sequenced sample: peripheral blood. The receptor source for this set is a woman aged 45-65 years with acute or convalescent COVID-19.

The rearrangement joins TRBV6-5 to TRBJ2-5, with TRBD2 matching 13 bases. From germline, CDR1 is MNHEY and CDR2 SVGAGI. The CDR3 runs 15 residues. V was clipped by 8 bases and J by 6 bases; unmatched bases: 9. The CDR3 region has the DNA TGTGCCAGCGGATTTACTAGCGGGAGGGCCCAGACCCAGTACTTC. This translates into CASGFTSGRAQTQYF.

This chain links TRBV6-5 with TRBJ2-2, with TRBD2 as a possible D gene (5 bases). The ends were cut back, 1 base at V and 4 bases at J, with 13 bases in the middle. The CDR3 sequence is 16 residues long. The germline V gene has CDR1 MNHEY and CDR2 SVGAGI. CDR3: CASSYYRAESTGELFF. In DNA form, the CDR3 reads TGTGCCAGCAGTTACTATAGAGCGGAGAGCACCGGGGAGCTGTTTTTT.

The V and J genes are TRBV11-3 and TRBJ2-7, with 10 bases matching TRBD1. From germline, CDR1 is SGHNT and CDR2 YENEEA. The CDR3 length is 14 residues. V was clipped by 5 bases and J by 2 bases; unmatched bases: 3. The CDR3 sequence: CASSRDRGAYEQYF. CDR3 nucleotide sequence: TGTGCCAGCAGCCGGGACAGGGGCGCCTACGAGCAGTACTTC.

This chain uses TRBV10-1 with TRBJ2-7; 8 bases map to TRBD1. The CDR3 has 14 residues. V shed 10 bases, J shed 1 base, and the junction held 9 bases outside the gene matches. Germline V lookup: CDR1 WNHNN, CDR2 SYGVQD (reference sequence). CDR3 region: CAILGQGFSYEQYF. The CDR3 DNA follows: TGCGCCATCCTCGGACAGGGTTTTTCCTACGAGCAGTACTTC.

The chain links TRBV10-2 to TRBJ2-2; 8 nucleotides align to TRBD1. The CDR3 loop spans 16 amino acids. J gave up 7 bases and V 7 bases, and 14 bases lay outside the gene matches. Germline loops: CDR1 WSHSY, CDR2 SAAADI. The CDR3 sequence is CASTWVLRGQSGELFF. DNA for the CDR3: TGCGCCAGCACCTGGGTTCTCAGGGGGCAAAGCGGGGAGCTGTTTTTT.

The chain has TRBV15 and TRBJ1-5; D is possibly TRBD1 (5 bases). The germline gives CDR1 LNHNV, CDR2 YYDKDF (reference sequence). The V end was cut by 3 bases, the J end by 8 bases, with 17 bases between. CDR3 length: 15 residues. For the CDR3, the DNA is TGTGCCACCAGCAGGGGGGGGGACCCTTCGGAGCCCCAGCATTTT. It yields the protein CATSRGGDPSEPQHF.

DNA for the CDR3: TGTGCCAGCTCACAGGACAGGGTTGGCGAGCAGTACTTC. This gives the protein CASSQDRVGEQYF. This chain connects TRBV18 to TRBJ2-7; TRBD1 matches 8 bases. Germline assignment: CDR1 KGHSH and CDR2 LQKENI. The trim removed 4 bases at V and 6 bases at J, leaving 5 bases unmatched. The CDR3 spans 13 residues.

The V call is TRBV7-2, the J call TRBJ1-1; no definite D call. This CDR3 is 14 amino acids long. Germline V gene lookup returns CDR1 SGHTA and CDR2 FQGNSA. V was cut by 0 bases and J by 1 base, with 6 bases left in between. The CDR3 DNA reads TGTGCCAGCAGCTTAGCCGCAGGGAACACTGAAGCTTTCTTT. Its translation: CASSLAAGNTEAFF.

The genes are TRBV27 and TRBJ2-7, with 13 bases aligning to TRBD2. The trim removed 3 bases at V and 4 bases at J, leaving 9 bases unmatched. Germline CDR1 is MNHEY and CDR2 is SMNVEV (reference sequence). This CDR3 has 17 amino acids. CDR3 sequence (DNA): TGTGCCAGCAGTTTCCTTACTAGCGGGAGGGCAACGTACGAGCAGTACTTC. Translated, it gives CASSFLTSGRATYEQYF.